The rows below give T cell receptor beta chains drawn from one sample of a study of untreated major depressive disorder. Repertoires were generated with immunoSEQ multiplex PCR, while TCRdb's copy carries only in-frame clones and drops some. The sample includes just over 20,000 clones, about 93% of them seen just once. Sample: CD4+ T cells from PBMCs. These receptors came from a man aged 25 to 45 in good health. CDR3s include the opening cysteine and the closing phenylalanine or tryptophan. The D gene is left open where the match is weak. Where a row states a size, it is once, few, many or the class of an expanded clone; other rows omit it.

abundance | j_gene | d_gene | v_gene | CDR3aa | CDR3nt
NA | TRBJ1-5 | NA | TRBV10-3 | CAISEGQGRNQPQHF | TGTGCCATCAGTGAAGGTCAAGGGAGGAATCAGCCCCAGCATTTT
NA | TRBJ1-3 | NA | TRBV7-9 | CASSLTVSGNTIYF | TGTGCCAGCAGCTTAACTGTCTCTGGAAACACCATATATTTT
NA | TRBJ1-1 | NA | TRBV2 | CASSARAEGTEAFF | TGTGCCAGCAGTGCCCGAGCGGAGGGGACTGAAGCTTTCTTT
NA | TRBJ2-5 | TRBD1 | TRBV7-3 | CASSLTRTGRETQYF | TGTGCCAGCAGCTTAACTAGGACAGGACGCGAGACCCAGTACTTC
NA | TRBJ2-7 | NA | TRBV30 | CAWSAPRNYEQYF | TGTGCCTGGAGTGCCCCACGCAACTACGAGCAGTACTTC
NA | TRBJ1-1 | TRBD1 | TRBV6-5 | CASSYPTGVGTEAFF | TGTGCCAGCAGTTACCCGACAGGGGTTGGCACTGAAGCTTTCTTT
NA | TRBJ2-7 | TRBD1 | TRBV7-9 | CASTPDRGSTYEQYF | TGTGCCAGCACCCCGGACAGGGGCTCAACCTACGAGCAGTACTTC
NA | TRBJ1-5 | TRBD1 | TRBV18 | CASSPDLTGGGQPQHF | TGTGCCAGCTCACCTGATCTCACAGGGGGGGGTCAGCCCCAGCATTTT
NA | TRBJ1-2 | NA | TRBV19 | CASHPTTPDSYTF | TGTGCCAGTCACCCGACGACGCCGGATTCATACACCTTC
once | TRBJ2-2 | NA | TRBV5-6 | CASSPNTGELFF | TGTGCCAGCAGCCCGAACACCGGGGAGCTGTTTTTT
few | TRBJ1-5 | NA | TRBV30 | CAWSVWGGDLNQPQHF | TGTGCCTGGAGTGTATGGGGGGGGGATCTCAATCAGCCCCAGCATTTT
NA | TRBJ2-7 | NA | TRBV9 | CASSVGGRGKIHEQYF | TGTGCCAGCAGCGTAGGGGGCAGGGGCAAGATCCACGAGCAGTACTTC
NA | TRBJ2-7 | NA | TRBV29-1 | CSVSQGTLGEQYF | TGCAGCGTGTCACAGGGGACTCTCGGCGAGCAGTACTTC
NA | TRBJ2-7 | TRBD1 | TRBV10-3 | CAIKGTEGGYEQYF | TGTGCCATCAAGGGGACAGAGGGCGGCTACGAGCAGTACTTC
NA | TRBJ2-3 | NA | TRBV27 | CASSFETPRGDTQYF | TGTGCCAGCAGTTTTGAGACCCCGCGCGGAGATACGCAGTATTTT
once | TRBJ2-2 | TRBD1 | TRBV7-3 | CASSMDRETGELFF | TGTGCCAGCAGCATGGACAGGGAAACCGGGGAGCTGTTTTTT
NA | TRBJ1-1 | TRBD1 | TRBV10-3 | CAISETGGNTEAFF | TGTGCCATCAGTGAAACAGGGGGGAACACTGAAGCTTTCTTT
NA | TRBJ2-5 | NA | TRBV20-1 | CSAPYRGTQYF | TGCAGTGCCCCGTACCGAGGGACCCAGTACTTC